Only a few counts were recorded for the clone carrying this T cell receptor beta chain. Its cognate antigen is unknown. The data were taken from a study of CD8+ T cells in alopecia areata. The treatment here: oral pan-JAK inhibitor, 5-10 mg twice daily. From alopecia areata patients, lesional scalp punch biopsies and peripheral blood were collected. Reverse transcribed after extraction, RNA yielded cDNA as the sequencing template. Repertoires were generated with immunoSEQ multiplex PCR, while TCRdb's copy carries only in-frame clones and drops some. The table has roughly 220,000 clones, roughly two fifths seen once; the top ten hold around 0.48%. This CDR3 is 14 amino acids long. Germline V gives CDR1 SGHVS, CDR2 FNYEAQ. After removal of 6 bases from V and 5 bases from J, the junction contained 6 bases not matched to a gene. Study-wide points: Expanded CD8+ clones among the top 100, and scalp clonality, were significantly decreased by tofacitinib.

The gene calls are TRBV7-6 and TRBJ2-5; 10 bases agree with TRBD1. The TCR comes from a human donor with alopecia areata. The sample consisted of CD4+ T cells sorted from blood, taken between weeks 30 and 35, from a patient treated with tofacitinib. The CDR3 region is CASRRQGAGETQYF. The CDR3 DNA follows: TGTGCCAGCAGACGACAGGGGGCAGGGGAGACCCAGTACTTC.